The subject of this entry is one T cell receptor (beta chain). Per the original methods: For nucleated cells, counts were estimated from reference gene primer amplification. Clones were read by immunoSEQ multiplex PCR, and TCRdb kept only the in-frame ones, dropping some. That table furnishes V, J and clone size, whereas the DNA furnished D and trimming. The sample shows over 200,000 clones, about four fifths of them seen only once. After removal of 5 bases from V and 8 bases from J, the junction contained 17 bases not matched to a gene. Germline values: CDR1 MNHEY, CDR2 SMNVEV (reference sequence). The CDR3 length is 16 residues. This specimen belongs to a study of blood T cell repertoires in COVID-19. For the study at large: In each case, the material was cDNA or gDNA derived from T cells, B-cell-depleted T cells, or PBMCs.

Each participant's cohort was designated according to participant-reported clinical history. The sequence was collected from a woman aged 45-59 years with acute COVID-19. Sequencing input: PBMCs or T cells enriched from blood (not recorded which). The chain employs TRBV27 and TRBJ1-2; TRBD1 matches 7 bases. CDR3 protein: CASSKFITGDAVGYTF. CDR3 DNA sequence: TGTGCCAGCAGTAAATTTATTACAGGGGATGCTGTGGGCTACACCTTC.